This TCR beta chain was sequenced in a study of blood T cell repertoires in COVID-19. Across over 20 US areas, participants ranged in age from 18 to 89 years. V dropped 2 bases and J dropped 4 bases, with 14 bases sitting between them. There are 16 residues in the CDR3. The germline V gene has CDR1 SGHVS and CDR2 FQNEAQ. Profiling relied on immunoSEQ multiplex PCR, and the TCRdb table lists in-frame clones only, not all of them. The sample holds about 240,000 clones, 70% to 90% seen once. The source material was PBMCs or T cells enriched from blood (not recorded which). The chain uses TRBV7-8 and TRBJ1-4, with a tentative D call TRBD1 (5 bases). This TCR derives from a woman aged 35 to 49 with acute COVID-19. CDR3 protein: CASSLLGTAINEKLFF. CDR3 nucleotide sequence: TGTGCCAGCAGCTTACTCGGGACTGCTATTAATGAAAAACTGTTTTTT.